Listed here are 3 T cell receptor beta chains from one sample, sequenced in a study of blood T cell repertoires in COVID-19. Measured with immunoSEQ multiplex PCR; TCRdb has only the in-frame clones, and not every one. The sample lists tens of thousands of clones, about 86% seen once, with more than 12% in the top ten. The sample consisted of peripheral blood. The receptors were gathered from a human donor in a cohort sampled during active COVID-19.

The chain carries TRBV7-7 and TRBJ2-5; 8 positions agree with TRBD1. The CDR3 is made up of 15 amino acids. Germline-derived CDR1 and CDR2 are SSHAT and FNYEAQ (reference sequence). V dropped 3 bases and J dropped 3; count of bases not matched to a gene: 6. CDR3 loop: CASSFRTGSEETQYF. The CDR3 DNA sequence: TGTGCCAGCAGCTTTCGGACAGGGAGTGAAGAGACCCAGTACTTC. The whole variable domain, remainder taken from reference TRBV7-7 and TRBJ2-5, is GAGVSQSPRYKVTKRGQDVTLRCDPISSHATLYWYQQALGQGPEFLTYFNYEAQPDKSGLPSDRFSAERPEGSISTLTIQRTEQRDSAMYRCASSFRTGSEETQYFGPGTRLLVL.

V and J are TRBV27 and TRBJ2-1; TRBD2 matches 7 bases. Germline V gives CDR1 MNHEY, CDR2 SMNVEV (reference sequence). The CDR3 length is 11 residues. The junction had 2 bases not matched to a gene; V was cut back by 2 bases and J by 13 bases. The CDR3 DNA reads TGTGCCAGCAGTTTAAGGGGACTACAGTTCTTC. This codes for CASSLRGLQFF.

The chain uses TRBV4-1 and TRBJ1-1, with D possibly being TRBD1 (5 bases). Deletions cut 4 bases from V and 1 base from J, with 19 bases between. The CDR3 has 17 amino acids. Germline V lookup: CDR1 MGHRA, CDR2 YSYEKL. CDR3 amino acids: CASSRDSLERRNTEAFF. CDR3 nucleotides: TGCGCCAGCAGCCGCGACAGTCTAGAGAGGCGGAACACTGAAGCTTTCTTT.